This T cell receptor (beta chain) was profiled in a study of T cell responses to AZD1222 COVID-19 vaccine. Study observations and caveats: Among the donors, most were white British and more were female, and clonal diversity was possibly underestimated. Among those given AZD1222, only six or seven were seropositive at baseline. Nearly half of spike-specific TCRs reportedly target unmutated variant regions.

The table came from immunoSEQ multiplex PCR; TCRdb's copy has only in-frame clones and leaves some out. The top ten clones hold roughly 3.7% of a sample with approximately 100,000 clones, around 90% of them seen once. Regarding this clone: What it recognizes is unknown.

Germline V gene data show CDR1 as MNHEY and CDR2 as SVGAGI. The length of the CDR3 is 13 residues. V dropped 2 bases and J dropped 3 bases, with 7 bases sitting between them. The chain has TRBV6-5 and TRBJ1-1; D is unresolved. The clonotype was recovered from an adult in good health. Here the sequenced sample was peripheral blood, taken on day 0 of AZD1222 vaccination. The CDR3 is CASSYRVHTEAFF. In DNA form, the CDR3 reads TGTGCCAGCAGTTACAGGGTTCACACTGAAGCTTTCTTT.